One sample yielded the 29 T cell receptor beta chains listed below, sequenced in a study of blood T cell repertoires in COVID-19. The method was immunoSEQ multiplex PCR; TCRdb's version includes in-frame clones alone and lacks a portion of them. The sample has tens of thousands of clones, more than 70% seen once. The sample taken for sequencing was peripheral blood. The receptor set was obtained from a man aged 45-65 years with COVID-19, enrolled during active disease.

The V gene is TRBV3-1 (or the pseudogene TRBV3-2), the J gene TRBJ1-3; D not resolved. The CDR3 sequence is 14 residues long. CDR1 is LGHDT, CDR2 YNNKEL, per germline (reference sequence). V was clipped by 0 bases and J by 0 bases, with 3 bases between them. In DNA form, the CDR3 reads TGTGCCAGCAGCCAAGATCTCTCTGGAAACACCATATATTTT. Its protein is CASSQDLSGNTIYF.

The V gene is TRBV3-1 (or the pseudogene TRBV3-2), the J gene TRBJ1-1; D is ambiguous. V lost 0 bases and J 0 bases, leaving 5 bases between the germline ends. CDR1 is LGHDT and CDR2 is YNNKEL in the germline V gene (reference sequence). The CDR3 is 14 amino acids. CDR3 in DNA: TGTGCCAGCAGCCAAGATATCCTGAACACTGAAGCTTTCTTT. Amino acids: CASSQDILNTEAFF.

The rearrangement joins TRBV25-1 to TRBJ1-2; TRBD1 agrees at 8 bases. J gave up 8 bases and V 6 bases, and 5 bases lay outside the gene matches. Germline CDR1 reads MGHDK; CDR2 reads SYGVNS. The CDR3 is 12 residues long. In DNA, the CDR3 is TGTGCCAGCAGCAGGGGGCTTGGGGGCTACACCTTC. This sequence encodes CASSRGLGGYTF.

The chain employs TRBV5-1 and TRBJ1-3; unclear D gene. This CDR3 has 15 amino acids. CDR1 and CDR2 from the germline V gene are SGHRS and YFSETQ. The V and J ends lost 4 bases and 0 bases respectively, with 11 bases between them. DNA for the CDR3: TGCGCCAGCAGCGAAGGAGGTAACTCTGGAAACACCATATATTTT. Its translation is CASSEGGNSGNTIYF. Drawing the rest from reference TRBV5-1 and TRBJ1-3, the complete variable domain is KAGVTQTPRYLIKTRGQQVTLSCSPISGHRSVSWYQQTPGQGLQFLFEYFSETQRNKGNFPGRFSGRQFSNSRSEMNVSTLELGDSALYLCASSEGGNSGNTIYFGEGSWLTVV.

V and J are TRBV9 and TRBJ1-2, with a possible D match to TRBD1 (5 bases). Germline V gives CDR1 SGDLS, CDR2 YYNGEE. The CDR3 is made up of 15 amino acids. V lost 4 bases and J 7 bases, leaving 20 bases between the germline ends. The CDR3 bases are TGTGCCAGCAGCCCCCCCCTTTCGGGGGGTGGTGGCTACACCTTC. Amino acids: CASSPPLSGGGGYTF.

The gene calls are TRBV10-2 and TRBJ2-1; 7 bases fit TRBD1. CDR3 length: 16 amino acids. J lost 4 bases, V lost 6 bases, and 12 bases had no gene match. Germline V gene sequence: CDR1 WSHSY, CDR2 SAAADI. The CDR3 DNA follows: TGCGCCAGCAGCCGAAAAACAGGGGTAATATACAATGAGCAGTTCTTC. It specifies CASSRKTGVIYNEQFF.

The V gene is TRBV5-1, the J gene TRBJ1-6, with 8 bases identical to TRBD1. Germline loops: CDR1 SGHRS, CDR2 YFSETQ. V was clipped by 0 bases and J by 8 bases; unmatched bases: 4. The length of the CDR3 is 15 residues. The CDR3 DNA reads as TGCGCCAGCAGCTTGGGACAGGGGCAAGATTCACCCCTCCACTTT. Protein: CASSLGQGQDSPLHF.

The gene calls are TRBV30 and TRBJ1-1; D might be TRBD1 (5 bases). Germline V CDR1 and CDR2: GTSNPN, SVGIG (reference sequence). The CDR3 has 14 amino acids. The V and J ends lost 0 bases and 5 bases respectively, with 13 bases between them. CDR3 DNA: TGTGCCTGGAGTGTACTCTGGGGGGGGACTGAAGCTTTCTTT. The encoded protein is CAWSVLWGGTEAFF.

The gene calls are TRBV19 and TRBJ1-5; no reliable D call. This CDR3 is 13 amino acids long. V lost 5 bases and J lost 6, with 11 bases in between. Germline V gene sequence: CDR1 LNHDA, CDR2 SQIVND (reference sequence). CDR3 amino acids: CASSSPEGQPQHF. CDR3 nucleotides: TGTGCCAGTAGTTCTCCGGAGGGTCAGCCCCAGCATTTT.

The rearrangement links TRBV5-4 to TRBJ2-7, with D possibly being TRBD2 (5 bases). CDR3 length: 13 amino acids. The germline V and J ends were trimmed by 0 bases and 6 bases, with 10 bases remaining between them. Germline V lookup: CDR1 SGHNT, CDR2 YYREEE (reference sequence). CDR3 sequence: CASSLGEGGEQYF. DNA of the CDR3: TGTGCCAGCAGCTTGGGTGAGGGCGGCGAGCAGTACTTC.

The chain uses TRBV7-9 and TRBJ2-7, with 7 nucleotides matching TRBD2. Trimming took 5 bases from V and 6 from J; bases not matched to a gene: 7. Germline CDR1 SEHNR, CDR2 FQNEAQ (reference sequence). The CDR3 extends over 13 amino acids. Here the CDR3 reads CASSQQPGGEQYF. In DNA form, the CDR3 reads TGTGCCAGCAGCCAGCAGCCGGGGGGCGAGCAGTACTTC.

The DNA of the CDR3 is TGTGCCAGCAGCGCCTCGACAGGGTACACCGGGGAGCTGTTTTTT. Translating gives CASSASTGYTGELFF. This chain connects TRBV9 to TRBJ2-2, with 7 positions matching TRBD1. CDR3 length: 15 amino acids. Looked up from germline, CDR1 is SGDLS and CDR2 is YYNGEE. V shed 3 bases and J 3 bases; nucleotides not matched to a gene: 5.

This clone was picked up one time. The chain employs TRBV4-3 and TRBJ1-2; a possible D gene is TRBD1 (6 bases). Germline V lookup: CDR1 LGHNA, CDR2 YSLEER. The CDR3 covers 16 residues. V was pared by 0 bases and J by 0 bases, with 11 bases between. The CDR3 DNA reads TGCGCCAGCAGCCAAGAGAACAGGGTCACTAACTATGGCTACACCTTC. The encoded protein is CASSQENRVTNYGYTF.

The gene calls are TRBV24-1 and TRBJ2-7; TRBD1 matches 11 bases. Germline assignment: CDR1 KGHDR and CDR2 SFDVKD. This CDR3 contains 16 residues. V lost 3 bases to trimming and J lost 4 bases; unmatched junction nucleotides: 7. CDR3 sequence (DNA): TGTGCCACCAGTGATGCTCCGGGACAGGGGGGTTACGAGCAGTACTTC. Protein sequence: CATSDAPGQGGYEQYF.

The CDR3 DNA reads as TGTGCCAGCAGCGTAACAGCCGCGACCCCAAACACTGAAGCTTTCTTT. Translated, it gives CASSVTAATPNTEAFF. V gene TRBV9 combines with J gene TRBJ1-1; D gene unclear. The germline CDR1 and CDR2 sequences are SGDLS and YYNGEE. The CDR3 loop spans 16 amino acids. Trimming shortened V by 1 base and J by 2 bases, and 15 bases separated the two germline ends.

The chain has TRBV19 and TRBJ1-3; no firm D call. V was pared by 6 bases and J by 0 bases, with 9 bases between. The length of the CDR3 is 14 residues. Germline V gives CDR1 LNHDA, CDR2 SQIVND (reference sequence). CDR3 loop: CASRERDSGNTIYF. The CDR3 nucleotides read TGTGCCAGTAGGGAGAGGGACTCTGGAAACACCATATATTTT.

V usage is TRBV6-5 and J usage is TRBJ2-1; TRBD1 agrees at 7 bases. V trimming: 0 bases; J trimming: 8 bases; junction bases outside the gene matches: 7. Germline CDR1 MNHEY, CDR2 SVGAGI. The CDR3 covers 15 residues. CDR3 amino acids: CASSYSVTGSYEQFF. Here the CDR3 DNA reads TGTGCCAGCAGTTACTCCGTGACAGGGAGCTATGAGCAGTTCTTC.

The J gene is TRBJ1-5, the V gene TRBV3-1 (or the pseudogene TRBV3-2); 7 positions match TRBD1. The CDR3 covers 16 residues. J gave up 3 bases and V 0 bases, and 5 bases lay outside the gene matches. Germline V gene sequence: CDR1 LGHDT, CDR2 YNNKEL (reference sequence). CDR3: CASSQDDREDNQPQHF. The CDR3, as DNA: TGTGCCAGCAGCCAAGACGACAGGGAGGACAATCAGCCCCAGCATTTT.

This clone was recorded a few times. This sequence joins TRBV7-2 and TRBJ1-1, with a tentative D call TRBD1 (5 bases). This CDR3 spans 13 amino acids. Germline V gene sequence: CDR1 SGHTA, CDR2 FQGNSA. Trimming cost V 3 bases and J 4 bases, with 9 bases left between them. CDR3 nucleotide sequence: TGTGCCAGCAGCTTGGTGGGACTCACTGAAGCTTTCTTT. Protein: CASSLVGLTEAFF.

CDR3 sequence (DNA): TGCGCCAGCAGCCGGACAGTCTACGAGCAGTACTTC. This translates into CASSRTVYEQYF. The chain has TRBV5-1 and TRBJ2-7; TRBD1 might be the D (6 bases). V was cut by 4 bases and J by 3 bases, with 8 bases left in between. Germline CDR1 and CDR2: SGHRS and YFSETQ. The CDR3 extends over 12 amino acids.

The V gene is TRBV20-1, the J gene TRBJ2-1; the D gene is possibly TRBD1 (6 bases). This CDR3 region has 11 residues. Trimming took off 5 bases at V and 12 bases at J, with 14 bases between the two ends. Per germline, CDR1 DFQATT and CDR2 SNEGSKA (reference sequence). The CDR3 loop reads CSAPGQGRQFF. CDR3 in DNA: TGCAGTGCTCCTGGCCAGGGGAGGCAGTTCTTC.

The chain is built from TRBV28 and TRBJ1-5; 9 nucleotides line up with TRBD1. V lost 6 bases to trimming and J lost 2 bases; unmatched junction nucleotides: 5. The germline V gene encodes CDR1 MDHEN and CDR2 SYDVKM. The length of the CDR3 is 15 residues. The CDR3 bases are TGTGCCAGCAGGGGACAGGGTTTTGGCAATCAGCCCCAGCATTTT. Its translation is CASRGQGFGNQPQHF.

V is TRBV7-6 and J is TRBJ1-1; TRBD1 matches 10 bases. The V gene end was trimmed by 5 bases and the J gene end by 6 bases; junction bases not matched to a gene: 15. The CDR3 length is 17 residues. The V gene's germline CDR1 is SGHVS and CDR2 FNYEAQ. Here the CDR3 DNA reads TGTGCCAGCAGCCCGACAGTTCGGGACAGGGGAAACGCTGAAGCTTTCTTT. The encoded protein is CASSPTVRDRGNAEAFF.

The V gene is TRBV6-4, the J gene TRBJ2-2, with D tentatively TRBD1 (6 bases). V was cut by 6 bases and J by 4 bases, with 9 bases left in between. The CDR3 is made up of 13 amino acids. The V gene's germline CDR1 is MRHNA and CDR2 SNTAGT. CDR3 protein: CASRRTATGELFF. The CDR3 region has the DNA TGTGCCAGCAGGAGGACAGCCACCGGGGAGCTGTTTTTT.

This sequence joins TRBV19 and TRBJ2-2, with D tentatively TRBD2 (6 bases). The CDR3 sequence is 16 residues long. The V gene's germline CDR1 is LNHDA and CDR2 SQIVND (reference sequence). V shed 2 bases and J shed 6 bases, with 16 bases lying between them. The CDR3 sequence: CASSITTSRWAGELFF. CDR3 sequence (DNA): TGTGCCAGTAGTATAACGACTAGTAGGTGGGCCGGGGAGCTGTTTTTT.

This rearrangement joins TRBV3-1 (or the pseudogene TRBV3-2) to TRBJ2-1; 9 bases map to TRBD1. The CDR3 has 13 residues. Germline V gene data show CDR1 as LGHDT and CDR2 as YNNKEL (reference sequence). V lost 3 bases, J lost 10 bases, and 4 bases stayed unmatched. CDR3 sequence: CASSQDRGREQFF. DNA of the CDR3: TGTGCCAGCAGCCAGGACAGGGGTAGGGAGCAGTTCTTC.

The V and J genes are TRBV6-6 and TRBJ1-2, with no clear D. Trimming took 2 bases from V and 2 from J, leaving 6 bases between them. Germline-derived CDR1 and CDR2 are MNHNY and SVGAGI (reference sequence). CDR3 length: 13 residues. The CDR3 bases are TGTGCCAGCAGTTACGTGCAGAACTATGGCTACACCTTC. It encodes CASSYVQNYGYTF.

The V and J genes are TRBV25-1 and TRBJ1-2, with no clear D. The CDR3 is 15 amino acids. The V gene lost 1 base and the J gene lost 4 bases, with 13 bases spanning the gap. CDR1 is MGHDK, CDR2 SYGVNS, per germline. DNA for the CDR3: TGTGCCAGCAGTGAATTGGGCGACACCGGCTATGGCTACACCTTC. Residues: CASSELGDTGYGYTF.

V is TRBV5-5 and J is TRBJ1-5; D remains ambiguous. The CDR3 consists of 15 residues. V was pared by 4 bases and J by 0 bases, with 11 bases between. Germline CDR1 SGHKS, CDR2 YYEKEE (reference sequence). The CDR3 spells CASSPTGYSNQPQHF. The DNA for the CDR3 is TGTGCCAGCAGCCCAACCGGTTATAGCAATCAGCCCCAGCATTTT.